This T cell receptor (beta chain) derives from a study of T cell repertoires in cytomegalovirus infection. Study as a whole: Based on public TCR beta signatures, there were indications of CMV infection and of a matching HLA type.

The CDR3 contains 13 residues. The germline V gene has CDR1 SNHLY and CDR2 FYNNEI. V was clipped by 8 bases and J by 6 bases; unmatched bases: 7. Regarding this clonotype: Its antigen is as yet unknown.

Study conclusions and caveats: Of the TCR beta families, the public ones yielded a cumulative frequency that identified carriers of CMV plus the relevant HLA. What dominated the ex vivo response were HLA-C-restricted CMV-specific TCR beta clonotypes.

Each CDR3 protein is one row after TCRdb ran MiXCR on the reads. The table has around 500,000 distinct CDR3 sequences, roughly 42% seen once. The sample consisted of cultured PBMCs, taken from culture after CMV antigen stimulation. The source of this sequence is a human donor in good health (CMV status not recorded). Some clones in this sample may be carry-over from other donors' samples. This chain uses TRBV2 with TRBJ2-7; 10 positions match TRBD2. CDR3 residues: CASGAAGGFEQYF. CDR3 nucleotides: TGTGCCAGCGGGGCAGCGGGAGGGTTCGAGCAGTACTTC. The whole variable domain, filled in from reference TRBV2 and TRBJ2-7, reads EPEVTQTPSHQVTQMGQEVILRCVPISNHLYFYWYRQILGQKVEFLVSFYNNEISEKSEIFDDQFSVERPDGSNFTLKIRSTKLEDSAMYFCASGAAGGFEQYFGPGTRLTVT.